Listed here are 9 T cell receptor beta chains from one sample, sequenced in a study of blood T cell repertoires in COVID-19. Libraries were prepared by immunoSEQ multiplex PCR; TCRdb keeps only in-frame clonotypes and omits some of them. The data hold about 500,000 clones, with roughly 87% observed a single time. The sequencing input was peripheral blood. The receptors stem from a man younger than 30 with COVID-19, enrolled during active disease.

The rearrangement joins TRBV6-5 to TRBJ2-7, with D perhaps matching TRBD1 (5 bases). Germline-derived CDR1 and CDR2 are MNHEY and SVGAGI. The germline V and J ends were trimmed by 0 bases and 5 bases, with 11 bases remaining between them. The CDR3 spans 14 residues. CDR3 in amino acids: CASSYSRADNEQYF. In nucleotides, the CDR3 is TGTGCCAGCAGTTACTCCAGGGCAGATAACGAGCAGTACTTC.

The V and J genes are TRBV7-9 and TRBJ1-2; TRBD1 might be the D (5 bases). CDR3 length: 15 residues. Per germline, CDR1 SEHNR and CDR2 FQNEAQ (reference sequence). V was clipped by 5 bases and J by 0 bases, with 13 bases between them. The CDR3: CASSPQGAPNYGYTF. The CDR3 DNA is TGTGCCAGCAGCCCGCAAGGGGCACCTAACTATGGCTACACCTTC.

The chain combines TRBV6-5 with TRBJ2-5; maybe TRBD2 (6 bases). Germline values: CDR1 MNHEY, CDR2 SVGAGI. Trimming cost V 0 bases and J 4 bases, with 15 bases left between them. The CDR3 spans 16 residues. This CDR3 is CASSYSGTGLRETQYF. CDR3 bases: TGTGCCAGCAGTTACTCCGGGACTGGACTCCGAGAGACCCAGTACTTC.

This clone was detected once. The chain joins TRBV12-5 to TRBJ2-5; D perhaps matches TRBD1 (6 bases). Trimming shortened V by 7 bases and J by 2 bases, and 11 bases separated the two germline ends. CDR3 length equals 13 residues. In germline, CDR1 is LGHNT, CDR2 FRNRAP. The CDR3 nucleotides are TGTGCTAGTGCCCAGGACAGTCAAGAGACCCAGTACTTC. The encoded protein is CASAQDSQETQYF. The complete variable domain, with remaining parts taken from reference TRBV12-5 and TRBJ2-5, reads DARVTQTPRHKVTEMGQEVTMRCQPILGHNTVFWYRQTMMQGLELLAYFRNRAPLDDSGMPKDRFSAEMPDATLATLKIQPSEPRDSAVYFCASAQDSQETQYFGPGTRLLVL.

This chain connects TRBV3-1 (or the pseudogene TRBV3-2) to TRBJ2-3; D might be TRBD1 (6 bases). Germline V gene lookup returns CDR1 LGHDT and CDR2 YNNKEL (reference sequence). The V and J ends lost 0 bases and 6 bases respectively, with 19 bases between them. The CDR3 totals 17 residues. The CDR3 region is CASSQDRTGHPGDTQYF. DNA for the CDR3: TGTGCCAGCAGCCAAGACCGAACGGGACACCCAGGGGATACGCAGTATTTT.

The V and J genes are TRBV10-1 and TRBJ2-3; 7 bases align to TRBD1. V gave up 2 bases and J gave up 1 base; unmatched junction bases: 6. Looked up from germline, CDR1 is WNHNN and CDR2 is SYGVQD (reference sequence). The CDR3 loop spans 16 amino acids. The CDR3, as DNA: TGCGCCAGCAGTGAGCCCGGGACAGAGCGCACAGATACGCAGTATTTT. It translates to CASSEPGTERTDTQYF.

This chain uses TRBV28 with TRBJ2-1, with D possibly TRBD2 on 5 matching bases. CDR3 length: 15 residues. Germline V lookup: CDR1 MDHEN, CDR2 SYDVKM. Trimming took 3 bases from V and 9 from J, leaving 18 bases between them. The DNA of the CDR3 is TGTGCCAGCAGTTTGGCGGGCCCTCAGAACGGTGAGCAGTTCTTC. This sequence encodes CASSLAGPQNGEQFF.

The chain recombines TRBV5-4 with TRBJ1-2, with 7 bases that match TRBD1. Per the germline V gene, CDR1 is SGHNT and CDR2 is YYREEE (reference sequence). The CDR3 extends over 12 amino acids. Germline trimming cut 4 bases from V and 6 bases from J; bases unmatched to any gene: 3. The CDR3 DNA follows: TGTGCCAGCAGCGAGACAGGGAATGGCTACACCTTC. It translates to CASSETGNGYTF.

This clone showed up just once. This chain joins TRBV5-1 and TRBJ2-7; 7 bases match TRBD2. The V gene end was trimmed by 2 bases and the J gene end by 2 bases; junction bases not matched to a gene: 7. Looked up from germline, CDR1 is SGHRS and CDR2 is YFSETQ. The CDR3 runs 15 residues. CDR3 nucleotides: TGCGCCAGCAGCTTTTTGGCTAGCGGAGCCTACGAGCAGTACTTC. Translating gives CASSFLASGAYEQYF.